A selection of T cell receptor beta chains follows, all from one sample in a study of blood T cell repertoires in COVID-19. Assay: immunoSEQ multiplex PCR; the TCRdb copy retains only in-frame clones and omits some. The table lists roughly 250,000 clones, over 75% of them singletons. Sequencing was performed on peripheral blood. Every receptor here comes from a middle-aged woman who had recovered from COVID-19. The CDR3 runs from the conserved cysteine through the conserved F or W. The D gene is left open where the match is weak. Only some rows state a clone size, as once, few, many or a class for expanded clones.

CDR3nt	CDR3aa	abundance	d_gene	j_gene	v_gene
TGTGCCAGTAAAGCGGGCGGCCTGACCTACGAGCAGTACTTC	CASKAGGLTYEQYF	-	-	TRBJ2-7	TRBV19
TGTGCCAGCAGCCCCTGGGGAGTCGCTACAGATACGCAGTATTTT	CASSPWGVATDTQYF	-	-	TRBJ2-3	TRBV7-2
TGTGCCAGCAGTTACGGGCCCTACGAGCAGTACTTC	CASSYGPYEQYF	-	-	TRBJ2-7	TRBV6-2/TRBV6-3
TGTGCCAGTAGTCCCCGACAGAACACTGAAGCTTTCTTT	CASSPRQNTEAFF	few	-	TRBJ1-1	TRBV19
TGTGCCAGCAGCCAAGATCGGAGGACAGAGTATGGCTACACCTTC	CASSQDRRTEYGYTF	-	-	TRBJ1-2	TRBV4-2
TGTGCCAGCAGTTACTCGACTGGCGGGACTCCCCCCTACGAGCAGTACTTC	CASSYSTGGTPPYEQYF	-	-	TRBJ2-7	TRBV6-2/TRBV6-3
TGTGCCACCAGCAGGGAACAGGGGCATTCAGATACGCAGTATTTT	CATSREQGHSDTQYF	-	TRBD1	TRBJ2-3	TRBV15
TGTGCCAGCAGCCTTTCGGGGGGATCCAAAAACATTCAGTACTTC	CASSLSGGSKNIQYF	-	TRBD2	TRBJ2-4	TRBV7-3
TGTGCCAGCTCACCGGGACTAGGGAACACCGGGGAGCTGTTTTTT	CASSPGLGNTGELFF	-	TRBD2	TRBJ2-2	TRBV18
TGTGCCAGCAGCGTAGGGGCGCGAACAGATACGCAGTATTTT	CASSVGARTDTQYF	-	-	TRBJ2-3	TRBV9
TGTGCCAGCAGTCCGAAACCGGGACAGGTAATCGTCGGCTACACCTTC	CASSPKPGQVIVGYTF	-	TRBD1	TRBJ1-2	TRBV27
TGTGCCAGCTCACCACCGACCGTGGCTAGCGGGGGAAATGAGCAGTTCTTC	CASSPPTVASGGNEQFF	-	TRBD2	TRBJ2-1	TRBV18
TGTGCCAGCAGCGAAAGACTCCGGACTAGTTGGGTAGAGACCCAGTACTTC	CASSERLRTSWVETQYF	-	TRBD2	TRBJ2-5	TRBV5-6
TGTGCCAGCAGCCCAGGGGGGGCTAGCGGGAGTTCCTACAATGAGCAGTTCTTC	CASSPGGASGSSYNEQFF	-	TRBD2	TRBJ2-1	TRBV7-9
TGTGCCAGTAGTCCCCAAGGGGCGGTTCGCTACGAGCAGTACTTC	CASSPQGAVRYEQYF	-	-	TRBJ2-7	TRBV19
TGTGCCAGCAGTTCACAAGGGACAGGCTCCTATGGCTACACCTTC	CASSSQGTGSYGYTF	-	TRBD1	TRBJ1-2	TRBV28
TGTGCCAGCAGTCCACGACCGGGACAGGGGTTCGAAGGCTACACCTTC	CASSPRPGQGFEGYTF	-	TRBD1	TRBJ1-2	TRBV27
TGTGCCAGTAGTGACCGGACAGTCGGCACAGATACGCAGTATTTT	CASSDRTVGTDTQYF	-	-	TRBJ2-3	TRBV19
TGTGCCAGCAGCCAGAATTCGGGGGACGCGGAGACCCAGTACTTC	CASSQNSGDAETQYF	-	-	TRBJ2-5	TRBV7-8
TGTGCCAGCAGCGTATCCCCTTCCGGGACAGGAACTAACACTGAAGCTTTCTTT	CASSVSPSGTGTNTEAFF	-	TRBD1	TRBJ1-1	TRBV9
TGTGCCTGGAGTGGGTTGGCGGGTAGCACAGATACGCAGTATTTT	CAWSGLAGSTDTQYF	once	-	TRBJ2-3	TRBV30
TGCGCCAGCAGTCAACTACGAGCTAACTATGGCTACACCTTC	CASSQLRANYGYTF	once	-	TRBJ1-2	TRBV10-2
TGTGCCAGTAGTATAGTCTGGGGCCCCTCCTCCTACGAGCAGTACTTC	CASSIVWGPSSYEQYF	-	-	TRBJ2-7	TRBV19
TGTGCCAGCAGCCGTTCCGGGGGGCAAGGGGCTAATGAAAAACTGTTTTTT	CASSRSGGQGANEKLFF	-	-	TRBJ1-4	TRBV3-1/TRBV3-2
TGTGCCAGTAGTATTGGGCGAGAAGCTTTCTTT	CASSIGREAFF	-	-	TRBJ1-1	TRBV19
TGCGCCAGCAGCCAAGAGGAAGGGGGGGGCAGGAGGGAAAAACTGTTTTTT	CASSQEEGGGRREKLFF	-	-	TRBJ1-4	TRBV4-1
TGTGCCAGCAGCTTAAAAAACCCCGGCTCCTACAATGAGCAGTTCTTC	CASSLKNPGSYNEQFF	-	-	TRBJ2-1	TRBV7-2
TGTGCCAGCAGCTTTTGGGACAGCTTCTCTGGAAACACCATATATTTT	CASSFWDSFSGNTIYF	-	TRBD1	TRBJ1-3	TRBV28
TGTGCCAGCAGTGGGTTAAGTGGGGGCGAAAACATTCAGTACTTC	CASSGLSGGENIQYF	-	-	TRBJ2-4	TRBV2
TGTGCCAGCTCATACTCGCAAACAGGGGCAGGCGAAAAACTGTTTTTT	CASSYSQTGAGEKLFF	-	TRBD1	TRBJ1-4	TRBV18
TGTGCCAGCAGTCTCACTTCAGGGTCTGAAAAACTGTTTTTT	CASSLTSGSEKLFF	-	-	TRBJ1-4	TRBV6-6
TGTGCCAGTGGGGTAGCGGGAGTGGGAGGGGAGACCCAGTACTTC	CASGVAGVGGETQYF	-	TRBD2	TRBJ2-5	TRBV6-5